The 11 T cell receptor beta chains listed next were all sequenced from one sample in a study of T cell responses to AZD1222 COVID-19 vaccine. Assay used: immunoSEQ multiplex PCR; TCRdb lists only in-frame clones, some missing. This table holds around 140,000 clones, over 90% found once. The sample consisted of peripheral blood, taken on day 0 of AZD1222 vaccination. Every receptor here comes from an adult in good health.

The chain couples TRBV5-1 to TRBJ2-1; the D gene could be TRBD1 or TRBD2 (6 bases each). This CDR3 region has 15 residues. The V and J ends lost 5 bases and 5 bases respectively, with 17 bases between them. Germline CDR1 SGHRS, CDR2 YFSETQ. The chain's CDR3 is CASSKQGGVDNEQFF. The CDR3 coding sequence is TGCGCCAGCAGTAAACAGGGCGGGGTTGACAATGAGCAGTTCTTC.

In the case of this clone: One junction end disagrees with the germline gene, perhaps due to a read error. The J gene is TRBJ2-1, the V gene TRBV7-3, with 7 bases that match TRBD1. This CDR3 has 12 residues. Germline V CDR1 and CDR2: SGHTA, FQGTGA. The DNA for the CDR3 is TGTGCCAGCAGCCGCGACCGGGACAGCCAGATCTTC. This gives the protein CASSRDRDSQIF.

The CDR3 region is CASSPTGSAKLFF. The CDR3 DNA is TGTGCCAGCAGCCCGACAGGTAGTGCAAAACTGTTTTTT. The V call is TRBV7-9, the J call TRBJ1-4; TRBD1 might be the D (6 bases). Germline assignment: CDR1 SEHNR and CDR2 FQNEAQ (reference sequence). The CDR3 is 13 amino acids. V was pared by 5 bases and J by 10 bases, with 14 bases between.

The J gene is TRBJ1-1, the V gene TRBV23-1; D not resolved. TRBV23-1 is recorded as an ORF, its role being uncertain. This CDR3 spans 17 amino acids. V lost 6 bases to trimming and J lost 1 base, with 21 bases between them. CDR3 sequence: CASSSREVREGNTEAFF. The CDR3 region has the DNA TGCGCCAGCAGCTCCCGTGAGGTAAGAGAGGGGAACACTGAAGCTTTCTTT.

The V call is TRBV6-1, the J call TRBJ1-1; D is unclear. V was pared by 2 bases and J by 2 bases, with 12 bases between. CDR1 is MNHNS, CDR2 SASEGT, per germline. The length of the CDR3 is 15 residues. The CDR3 sequence: CASSESTQANTEAFF. The CDR3 coding sequence is TGTGCCAGCAGTGAATCGACCCAGGCTAACACTGAAGCTTTCTTT.

The rearrangement uses TRBV3-1 (or the pseudogene TRBV3-2) and TRBJ1-2; 7 bases fit TRBD1. CDR1 is LGHDT and CDR2 is YNNKEL in the germline V gene (reference sequence). V shed 4 bases, J shed 6 bases, and the junction held 11 bases outside the gene matches. The CDR3 contains 15 residues. Here the CDR3 DNA reads TGTGCCAGCAGCCTTTCTCTTACAGGGGTGGATGGCTACACCTTC. Its translation is CASSLSLTGVDGYTF.

The chain links TRBV19 to TRBJ1-3; TRBD1 might be the D (5 bases). The V gene lost 1 base and the J gene lost 2 bases, with 6 bases spanning the gap. This CDR3 is built from 14 residues. Germline CDR1 LNHDA, CDR2 SQIVND (reference sequence). CDR3 residues: CASSIGGAGNTIYF. CDR3 in DNA: TGTGCCAGTAGTATAGGAGGGGCTGGAAACACCATATATTTT.

This rearrangement joins TRBV2 to TRBJ2-1; 7 bases match TRBD1. The CDR3 contains 18 residues. Trimming took 4 bases from V and 2 from J; bases not matched to a gene: 14. CDR1 SNHLY and CDR2 FYNNEI come from the germline V gene. CDR3 sequence: CASSGQGLVVDTYNEQFF. The CDR3 bases are TGTGCCAGCAGTGGACAGGGATTAGTCGTGGATACCTACAATGAGCAGTTCTTC.

The V call is TRBV4-1, the J call TRBJ2-2, with TRBD2 matching over 7 bases. The CDR3 covers 17 residues. V lost 0 bases to trimming and J lost 1 base; unmatched junction nucleotides: 5. Germline loops: CDR1 MGHRA, CDR2 YSYEKL. The CDR3 coding sequence is TGCGCCAGCAGCCAAGATCTGACTAGCTGGAACACCGGGGAGCTGTTTTTT. Amino acids: CASSQDLTSWNTGELFF.

The CDR3 DNA follows: TGTGCCAGCAGCGTAGGACCGGGTCAGCCCCAGCATTTT. Its protein is CASSVGPGQPQHF. The V call is TRBV9, the J call TRBJ1-5; D gene uncertain. The CDR3 has 13 residues. Germline assignment: CDR1 SGDLS and CDR2 YYNGEE. Trimming pared 0 bases from V and 6 bases from J, leaving 7 bases between.

The chain combines TRBV6-2 or TRBV6-3 with TRBJ2-7, with 13 bases that match TRBD2. This CDR3 is built from 17 residues. Germline lookup yields CDR1 MNHEY and CDR2 SVGEGT. Trimming at V came to 5 bases and at J to 6 bases, leaving 13 bases not matched to a gene. The CDR3 region is CASSIDIQGLAGFEQYF. In nucleotides, the CDR3 is TGTGCCAGCAGTATCGACATACAGGGACTAGCGGGATTCGAGCAGTACTTC.